This T cell receptor (beta chain) was observed in a study of Graves' ophthalmopathy and Graves' hyperthyroidism. CDR1 is DFQATT and CDR2 is SNEGSKA in the germline V gene (reference sequence). Trimming took 4 bases from V and 7 from J; bases not matched to a gene: 10. This CDR3 has 15 amino acids. Amplification of TCR beta CDR3 regions used RNA transcripts. The library came from an HTBI-primed first-round RT-PCR and a second-round multiplex PCR. TCRdb re-analysed the multiplex PCR reads in MiXCR, keeping a single row per CDR3 protein. The sample lists about 400,000 distinct CDR3 sequences; 15% to 19% were seen once. Many counts were recorded for this clonotype.

The receptor comes from a woman younger than 30 with stable Graves' hyperthyroidism. V is TRBV20-1 and J is TRBJ1-5; 10 bases map to TRBD1. Sequenced: peripheral blood. Here the CDR3 DNA reads TGCAGTGCTACGTTGACAGGGGGCTCGGGGCAGCCCCAGCATTTT. It yields the protein CSATLTGGSGQPQHF.